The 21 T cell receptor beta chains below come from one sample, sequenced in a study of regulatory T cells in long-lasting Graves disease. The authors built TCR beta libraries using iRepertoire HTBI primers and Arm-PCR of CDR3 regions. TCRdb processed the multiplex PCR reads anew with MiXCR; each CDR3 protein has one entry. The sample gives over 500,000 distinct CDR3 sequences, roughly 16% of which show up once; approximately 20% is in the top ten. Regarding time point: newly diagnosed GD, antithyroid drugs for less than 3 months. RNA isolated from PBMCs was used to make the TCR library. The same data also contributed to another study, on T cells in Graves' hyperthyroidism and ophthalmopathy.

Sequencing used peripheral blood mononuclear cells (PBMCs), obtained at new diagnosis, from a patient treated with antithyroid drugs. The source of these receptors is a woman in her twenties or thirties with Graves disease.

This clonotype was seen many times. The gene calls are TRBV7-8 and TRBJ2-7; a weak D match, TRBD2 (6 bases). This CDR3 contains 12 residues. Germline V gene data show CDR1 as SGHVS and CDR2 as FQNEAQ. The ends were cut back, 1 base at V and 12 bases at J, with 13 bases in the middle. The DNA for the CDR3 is TGTGCCAGCAGCTTAGTTCAGGGCGGGACGTACTTC. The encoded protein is CASSLVQGGTYF.

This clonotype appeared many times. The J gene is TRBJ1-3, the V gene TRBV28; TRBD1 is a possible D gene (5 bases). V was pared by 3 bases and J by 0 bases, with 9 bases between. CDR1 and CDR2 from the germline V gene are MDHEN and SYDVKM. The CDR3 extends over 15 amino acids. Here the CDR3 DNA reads TGTGCCAGCAGTTTTGCAGGGAGCTCTGGAAACACCATATATTTT. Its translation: CASSFAGSSGNTIYF.

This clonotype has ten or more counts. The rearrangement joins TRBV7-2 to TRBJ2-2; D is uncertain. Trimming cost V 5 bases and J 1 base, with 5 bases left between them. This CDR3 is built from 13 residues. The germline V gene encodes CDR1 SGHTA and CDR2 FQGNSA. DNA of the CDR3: TGTGCCAGCAGCAGAGAGAACACCGGGGAGCTGTTTTTT. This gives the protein CASSRENTGELFF.

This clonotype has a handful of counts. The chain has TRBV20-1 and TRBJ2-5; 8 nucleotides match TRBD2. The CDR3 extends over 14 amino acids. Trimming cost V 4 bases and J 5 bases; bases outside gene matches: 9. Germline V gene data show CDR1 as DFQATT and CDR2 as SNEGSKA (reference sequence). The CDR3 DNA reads TGCAGTGCTAATAAGCGGGAGAGAACGGAGACCCAGTACTTC. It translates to CSANKRERTETQYF.

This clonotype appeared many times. CDR3 region: CASSLQRRETQYF. The CDR3 nucleotides read TGTGCCAGCAGCTTACAGCGTCGCGAGACCCAGTACTTC. V is TRBV11-2 and J is TRBJ2-5, with unresolved D. With 2 bases removed from V and 5 bases from J, the gap between germline ends came to 9 bases. This CDR3 comprises 13 residues. From germline, CDR1 is SGHAT and CDR2 FQNNGV.

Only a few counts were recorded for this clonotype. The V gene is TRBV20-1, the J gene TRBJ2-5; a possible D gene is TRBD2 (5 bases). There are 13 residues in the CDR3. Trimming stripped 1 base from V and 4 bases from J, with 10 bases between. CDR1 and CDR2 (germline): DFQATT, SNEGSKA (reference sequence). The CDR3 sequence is CSARGRRVETQYF. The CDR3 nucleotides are TGCAGTGCTAGAGGTCGGCGGGTAGAGACCCAGTACTTC.

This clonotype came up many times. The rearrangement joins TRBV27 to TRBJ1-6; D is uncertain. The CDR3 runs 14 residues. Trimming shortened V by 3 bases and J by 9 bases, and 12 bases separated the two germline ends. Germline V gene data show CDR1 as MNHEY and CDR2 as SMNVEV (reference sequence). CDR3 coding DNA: TGTGCCAGCAGTTTGGACTCCTGGGGTTCACCCCTCCACTTT. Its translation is CASSLDSWGSPLHF.

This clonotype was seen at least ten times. The CDR3 nucleotides read TGTGCCAGCAGTTTAGGTACCCCACCCCCCAATGAGCAGTTCTTC. Translating gives CASSLGTPPPNEQFF. V gene TRBV28 combines with J gene TRBJ2-1; D is undetermined. V was pared by 2 bases and J by 6 bases, with 14 bases between. The CDR3 covers 15 residues. The germline gives CDR1 MDHEN, CDR2 SYDVKM.

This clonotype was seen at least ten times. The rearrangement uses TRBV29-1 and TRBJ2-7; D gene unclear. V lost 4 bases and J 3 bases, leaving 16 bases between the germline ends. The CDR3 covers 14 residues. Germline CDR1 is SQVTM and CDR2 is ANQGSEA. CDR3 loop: CSVVWAREGYEQYF. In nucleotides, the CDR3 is TGCAGCGTTGTCTGGGCAAGGGAAGGCTACGAGCAGTACTTC.

The CDR3 nucleotides read TGTGCCAGCAGATTAGCCGGGACAGGGGCTGGAAACACCATATATTTT. Protein sequence: CASRLAGTGAGNTIYF. The rearrangement links TRBV28 to TRBJ1-3, with 10 bases aligning to TRBD1. The CDR3 length is 16 residues. CDR1 is MDHEN, CDR2 SYDVKM, per germline. V shed 6 bases, J shed 2 bases, and the junction held 7 bases outside the gene matches.

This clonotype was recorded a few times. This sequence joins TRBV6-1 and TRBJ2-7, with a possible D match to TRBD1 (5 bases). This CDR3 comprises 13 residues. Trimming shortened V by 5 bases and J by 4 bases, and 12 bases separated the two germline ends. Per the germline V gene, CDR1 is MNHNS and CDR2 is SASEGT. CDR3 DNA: TGTGCCAGCAGTCAGGGTATCCGATACGAGCAGTACTTC. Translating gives CASSQGIRYEQYF.

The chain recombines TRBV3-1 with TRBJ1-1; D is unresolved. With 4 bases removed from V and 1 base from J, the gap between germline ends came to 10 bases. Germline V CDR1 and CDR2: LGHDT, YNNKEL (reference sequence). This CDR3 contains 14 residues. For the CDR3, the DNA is TGTGCCAGCAGCCCCCGGGTCGGGAACACTGAAGCTTTCTTT. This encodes CASSPRVGNTEAFF.

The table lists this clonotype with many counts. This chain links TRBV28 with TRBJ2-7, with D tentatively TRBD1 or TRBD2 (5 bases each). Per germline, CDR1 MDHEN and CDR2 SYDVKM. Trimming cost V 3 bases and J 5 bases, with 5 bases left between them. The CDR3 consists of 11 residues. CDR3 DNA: TGTGCCAGCAGTTTGGGGGACGAGCAGTACTTC. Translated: CASSLGDEQYF.

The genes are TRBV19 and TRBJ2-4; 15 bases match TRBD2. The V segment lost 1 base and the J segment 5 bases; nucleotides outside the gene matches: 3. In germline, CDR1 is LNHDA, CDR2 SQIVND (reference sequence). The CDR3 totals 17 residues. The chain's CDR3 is CASSIAGLAGGENIQYF. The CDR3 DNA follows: TGTGCCAGTAGTATAGCCGGACTAGCGGGAGGGGAAAACATTCAGTACTTC. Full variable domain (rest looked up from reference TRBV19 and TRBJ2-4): DGGITQSPKYLFRKEGQNVTLSCEQNLNHDAMYWYRQDPGQGLRLIYYSQIVNDFQKGDIAEGYSVSREKKESFPLTVTSAQKNPTAFYLCASSIAGLAGGENIQYFGAGTRLSVL.

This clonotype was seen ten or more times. CDR3: CASIKMTGEAFF. CDR3 in DNA: TGTGCCAGCATTAAAATGACAGGGGAAGCTTTCTTT. The chain employs TRBV28 and TRBJ1-1, with 7 bases fitting TRBD1. Germline trimming cut 7 bases from V and 8 bases from J; bases unmatched to any gene: 7. From germline, CDR1 is MDHEN and CDR2 SYDVKM. CDR3 length: 12 amino acids.

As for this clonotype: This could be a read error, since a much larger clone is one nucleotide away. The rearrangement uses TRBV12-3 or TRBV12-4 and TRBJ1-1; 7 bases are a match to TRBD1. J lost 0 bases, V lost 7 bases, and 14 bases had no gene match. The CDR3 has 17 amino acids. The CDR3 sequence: CASKESGVQGMNTEAFF. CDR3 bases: TGTGCCAGCAAAGAGTCGGGAGTACAGGGGATGAACACTGAAGCTTTCTTT.

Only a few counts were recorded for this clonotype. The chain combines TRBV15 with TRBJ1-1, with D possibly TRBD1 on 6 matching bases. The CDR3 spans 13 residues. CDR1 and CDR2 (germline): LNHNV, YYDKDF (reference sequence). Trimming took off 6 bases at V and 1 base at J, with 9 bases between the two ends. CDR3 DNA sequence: TGTGCCACCAGTGACAGGAAGAACACTGAAGCTTTCTTT. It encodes CATSDRKNTEAFF.

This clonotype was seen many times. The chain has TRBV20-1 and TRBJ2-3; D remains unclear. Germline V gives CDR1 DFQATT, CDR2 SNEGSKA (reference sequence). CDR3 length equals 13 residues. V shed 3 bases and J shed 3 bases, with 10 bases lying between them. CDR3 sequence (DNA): TGCAGTGCTAGCTCAACGTTGACAGATACGCAGTATTTT. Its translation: CSASSTLTDTQYF.

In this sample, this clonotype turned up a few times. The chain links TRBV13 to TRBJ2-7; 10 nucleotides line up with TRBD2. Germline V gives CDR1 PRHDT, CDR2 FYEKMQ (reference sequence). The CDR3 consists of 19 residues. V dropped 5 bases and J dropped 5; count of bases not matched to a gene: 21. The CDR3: CASSPWTSGGDLGQDEQYF. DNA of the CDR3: TGTGCCAGCAGCCCCTGGACTAGCGGAGGGGATCTGGGTCAGGACGAGCAGTACTTC. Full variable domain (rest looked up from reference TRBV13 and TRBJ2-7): AAGVIQSPRHLIKEKRETATLKCYPIPRHDTVYWYQQGPGQDPQFLISFYEKMQSDKGSIPDRFSAQQFSDYHSELNMSSLELGDSALYFCASSPWTSGGDLGQDEQYFGPGTRLTVT.

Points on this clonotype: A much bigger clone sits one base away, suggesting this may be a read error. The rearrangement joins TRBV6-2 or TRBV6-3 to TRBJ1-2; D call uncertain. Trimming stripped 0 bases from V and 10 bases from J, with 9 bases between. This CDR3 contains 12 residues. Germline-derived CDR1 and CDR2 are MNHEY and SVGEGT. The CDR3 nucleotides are TGTGCCAGCAGTTACTCCGGCGTCGCCTACACCTTC. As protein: CASSYSGVAYTF.

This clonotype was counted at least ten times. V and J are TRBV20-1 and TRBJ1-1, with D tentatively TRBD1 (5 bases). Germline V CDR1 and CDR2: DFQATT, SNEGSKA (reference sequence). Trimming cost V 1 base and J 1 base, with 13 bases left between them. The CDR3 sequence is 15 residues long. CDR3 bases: TGCAGTGCTAGAGGTAATCAGGGCCGGAACACTGAAGCTTTCTTT. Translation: CSARGNQGRNTEAFF.